Listed below are T cell receptor beta chains from one sample, sequenced in a study of blood T cells in healthy people across ages. Via MiXCR, TCRdb re-called the 5' RACE reads, giving one row per CDR3 protein. The repertoire has about 540,000 distinct CDR3 sequences, around 24% of them found once; the top ten carry roughly 9.4%. These sequences were also reported in another study, on T cells of mothers and their children.

Sequencing was carried out using blood. Receptor source: a boy aged 5-17 years in good health. Each CDR3 is given with its conserved first and last residue. A D gene is named only where the DNA matches it firmly. Clone size appears in some rows only: once, few, many, or a class for an expanded clone.

CDR3nt: TGTGCCAGCACCAAATCGACAATGGCTAGCGGGAATAAAAACATTCAGTACTTC
CDR3aa: CASTKSTMASGNKNIQYF
j_gene: TRBJ2-4
abundance: NA
d_gene: TRBD2
v_gene: TRBV16
len: 18

CDR3nt: TGCGCCAGCAACCCTGTAGCGGGAGGGGTAGAGACCCAGTACTTC
CDR3aa: CASNPVAGGVETQYF
j_gene: TRBJ2-5
abundance: few
d_gene: TRBD2
v_gene: TRBV5-1
len: 15

CDR3nt: TGTGCCGTATCCCCTTCGGCAGGCTACGAGCAGTACTTC
CDR3aa: CAVSPSAGYEQYF
j_gene: TRBJ2-7
abundance: NA
d_gene: NA
v_gene: TRBV6-2/TRBV6-3
len: 13

CDR3nt: TGCAACGTTACCTATAGCGGGAGTCTCTACGAGCAGTACTTC
CDR3aa: CNVTYSGSLYEQYF
j_gene: TRBJ2-7
abundance: NA
d_gene: TRBD2
v_gene: TRBV29-1
len: 14

CDR3nt: TGTGCCAGCAGTTACTCCCCCACAGCTAACTATGGCTACACCTTC
CDR3aa: CASSYSPTANYGYTF
j_gene: TRBJ1-2
abundance: few
d_gene: NA
v_gene: TRBV6-2/TRBV6-3
len: 15

CDR3nt: TGTGCCAGCAGCCGTGACAGGAATTACGAAGCTTTCTTT
CDR3aa: CASSRDRNYEAFF
j_gene: TRBJ1-1
abundance: few
d_gene: NA
v_gene: TRBV7-2
len: 13

CDR3nt: TGTGCCAGCAGTTTGGCGGGGTCAGCGGGCTATGGCTACACCTTC
CDR3aa: CASSLAGSAGYGYTF
j_gene: TRBJ1-2
abundance: NA
d_gene: NA
v_gene: TRBV27
len: 15

CDR3nt: TGTGCCAGCAGCCGAGCAGCGGAAGGCTCCTACAATGAGCAGTTCTTC
CDR3aa: CASSRAAEGSYNEQFF
j_gene: TRBJ2-1
abundance: few
d_gene: NA
v_gene: TRBV3-1
len: 16

CDR3nt: TGTGCCTGGAGTCCACCCGGGTGGCGGGAGACCCAGTACTTC
CDR3aa: CAWSPPGWRETQYF
j_gene: TRBJ2-5
abundance: few
d_gene: NA
v_gene: TRBV30
len: 14

CDR3nt: TGTGCCAGCAGAAGGGTACGAACTGAAGCTTTCTTT
CDR3aa: CASRRVRTEAFF
j_gene: TRBJ1-1
abundance: NA
d_gene: NA
v_gene: TRBV6-2/TRBV6-3
len: 12

CDR3nt: TGCAGTGCGGCTCCCCAGGCGAAGAGGGAAAAACTGTTTTTT
CDR3aa: CSAAPQAKREKLFF
j_gene: TRBJ1-4
abundance: NA
d_gene: NA
v_gene: TRBV20-1
len: 14

CDR3nt: TGTGCCAGCAGTTACTCGGGTCGGCTGGCTAATGAAAAACTGTTTTTT
CDR3aa: CASSYSGRLANEKLFF
j_gene: TRBJ1-4
abundance: NA
d_gene: NA
v_gene: TRBV6-6
len: 16

CDR3nt: TGCGCCAGCAGCTTGACAGGGGGGAACCCTCGCGAGCAGTACTTC
CDR3aa: CASSLTGGNPREQYF
j_gene: TRBJ2-7
abundance: NA
d_gene: TRBD1
v_gene: TRBV5-1
len: 15

CDR3nt: TGCGCCAGCAGCCAGATTTGGGACACGCGTGGCTACACCTTC
CDR3aa: CASSQIWDTRGYTF
j_gene: TRBJ1-2
abundance: few
d_gene: NA
v_gene: TRBV4-3
len: 14

CDR3nt: TGTGCCAGCAACCCCCGGTCCTATAGCCGCGAGCAGTACTTC
CDR3aa: CASNPRSYSREQYF
j_gene: TRBJ2-7
abundance: few
d_gene: NA
v_gene: TRBV7-2
len: 14

CDR3nt: TGTGCCACCAGTTGGGGAGGTCAAGAGACCCAGTACTTC
CDR3aa: CATSWGGQETQYF
j_gene: TRBJ2-5
abundance: few
d_gene: NA
v_gene: TRBV24-1
len: 13